The 27 T cell receptor beta chains below all came from one sample that was sequenced in a study of blood T cell repertoires in COVID-19. Measured with immunoSEQ multiplex PCR; TCRdb has only the in-frame clones, and not every one. The sample yields around 70,000 clones, roughly 84% seen once. Sample: peripheral blood. The receptors stem from a woman over 75 with active or convalescent COVID-19.

This chain links TRBV27 with TRBJ2-2; 7 bases are shared with TRBD1. Per germline, CDR1 MNHEY and CDR2 SMNVEV (reference sequence). Trimming cost V 3 bases and J 3 bases; bases outside gene matches: 1. The CDR3 has 14 residues. The chain's CDR3 is CASSLGQYTGELFF. The CDR3 region has the DNA TGTGCCAGCAGTTTGGGACAGTACACCGGGGAGCTGTTTTTT.

The V and J genes are TRBV2 and TRBJ1-3; no clear D gene. The V end lost 7 bases, the J end lost 0 bases, and 13 bases lay between the germline ends. CDR3 length: 15 residues. Germline V gives CDR1 SNHLY, CDR2 FYNNEI. CDR3 in DNA: TGTGCCAGCACCGCCTTAGCAGACTCTGGAAACACCATATATTTT. This gives the protein CASTALADSGNTIYF.

The J gene is TRBJ2-2, the V gene TRBV7-6, with 9 bases matching TRBD2. CDR1 and CDR2 from the germline V gene are SGHVS and FNYEAQ. V gave up 5 bases and J gave up 4 bases; unmatched junction bases: 11. The CDR3 contains 17 residues. The CDR3 here is CASSPRGGGASTGELFF. The CDR3 region has the DNA TGTGCCAGCAGCCCCCGGGGCGGGGGGGCGTCCACCGGGGAGCTGTTTTTT.

The V gene is TRBV9, the J gene TRBJ2-7; a possible D gene is TRBD2 (5 bases). The CDR3 runs 14 residues. CDR1 and CDR2 from the germline V gene are SGDLS and YYNGEE. Trimming took off 0 bases at V and 3 bases at J, with 10 bases between the two ends. The CDR3 here is CASSVGAGIYEQYF. The CDR3 nucleotides are TGTGCCAGCAGCGTAGGGGCCGGGATCTACGAGCAGTACTTC. Drawing the rest from reference TRBV9 and TRBJ2-7, the complete variable domain is DSGVTQTPKHLITATGQRVTLRCSPRSGDLSVYWYQQSLDQGLQFLIQYYNGEERAKGNILERFSAQQFPDLHSELNLSSLELGDSALYFCASSVGAGIYEQYFGPGTRLTVT.

The table lists this clone with a few counts. The gene calls are TRBV28 and TRBJ1-1; 12 bases match TRBD1. The CDR3 has 15 residues. CDR1 and CDR2 (germline): MDHEN, SYDVKM. The V segment lost 5 bases and the J segment 5 bases; nucleotides outside the gene matches: 6. The CDR3 DNA reads TGTGCCAGCAGTGGGGACAGGGGGCGCAGGACTGAAGCTTTCTTT. Protein product: CASSGDRGRRTEAFF.

The V and J genes are TRBV10-2 and TRBJ2-1, with 7 bases matching TRBD2. V lost 8 bases and J lost 4; bases outside the gene matches: 11. This CDR3 comprises 15 residues. CDR1 and CDR2 from the germline V gene are WSHSY and SAAADI. Here the CDR3 DNA reads TGCGCCAGCGCTCTTATAGCGGGCGTATACAATGAGCAGTTCTTC. Encoded protein: CASALIAGVYNEQFF.

With regard to this clone: The junction and the germline gene differ at one end; a read error may be behind it. V is TRBV7-2 and J is TRBJ1-1; D is perhaps TRBD1 (6 bases). The CDR3 is made up of 14 amino acids. Germline-derived CDR1 and CDR2 are SGHTA and FQGNSA. CDR3 region: CASSPRDTVPFWVF. The DNA of the CDR3 is TGTGCCAGCAGCCCTCGGGACACCGTCCCCTTTTGGGTCTTT.

The rearrangement joins TRBV3-1 (or the pseudogene TRBV3-2) to TRBJ2-4; 8 positions match TRBD2. From germline, CDR1 is LGHDT and CDR2 YNNKEL (reference sequence). Trimming cost V 5 bases and J 1 base; bases outside gene matches: 19. This CDR3 comprises 20 residues. CDR3 in amino acids: CASSFKKPLRTSRAKNIQYF. In nucleotides, the CDR3 is TGTGCCAGCAGCTTTAAGAAACCCCTCAGGACTAGCCGGGCCAAAAACATTCAGTACTTC.

CDR3 nucleotide sequence: TGTGCCTGGAATCTTGTGAATTCACCCCTCCACTTT. Its translation is CAWNLVNSPLHF. The chain combines TRBV30 with TRBJ1-6; D is unresolved. CDR3 size: 12 residues. With 4 bases removed from V and 7 bases from J, the gap between germline ends came to 8 bases. Germline V lookup: CDR1 GTSNPN, CDR2 SVGIG (reference sequence).

V usage is TRBV10-3 and J usage is TRBJ1-3; no clear D. This CDR3 has 16 amino acids. Trimming took off 6 bases at V and 0 bases at J, with 15 bases between the two ends. Germline V gene lookup returns CDR1 ENHRY and CDR2 SYGVKD. CDR3 DNA: TGTGCCATCAGGCCGTACGCAGGTAACTCTGGAAACACCATATATTTT. Protein: CAIRPYAGNSGNTIYF.

This clone was seen more than once but under ten times. The chain links TRBV12-3 or TRBV12-4 to TRBJ2-7; 7 bases are shared with TRBD1. The J segment lost 6 bases and the V segment lost 6 bases, leaving 8 bases of the junction unmatched. The CDR3 totals 13 residues. The CDR3 coding sequence is TGTGCCAGCAGCCGCGGACAGGTAATCGAGCAGTACTTC. This gives the protein CASSRGQVIEQYF.

V and J are TRBV5-6 and TRBJ2-5, with D possibly being TRBD2 (6 bases). Germline V gene sequence: CDR1 SGHDT, CDR2 YYEEEE. Trimming pared 4 bases from V and 2 bases from J, leaving 12 bases between. The CDR3 spans 14 residues. CDR3: CASSQRGLQETQYF. In DNA form, the CDR3 reads TGTGCCAGCAGCCAAAGAGGACTACAAGAGACCCAGTACTTC.

This chain connects TRBV5-1 to TRBJ2-3; 9 nucleotides line up with TRBD1. Looked up from germline, CDR1 is SGHRS and CDR2 is YFSETQ. The CDR3 consists of 18 residues. V lost 0 bases and J lost 3; bases outside the gene matches: 11. The CDR3 sequence is CASSLAPTGGATTDTQYF. The CDR3 bases are TGCGCCAGCAGCTTGGCCCCGACAGGGGGTGCAACGACAGATACGCAGTATTTT.

The chain employs TRBV6-6 and TRBJ2-2, with D tentatively TRBD1 (5 bases). Germline V lookup: CDR1 MNHNY, CDR2 SVGAGI (reference sequence). The CDR3 has 14 amino acids. V dropped 6 bases and J dropped 4 bases, with 12 bases sitting between them. DNA for the CDR3: TGTGCCAGCAGACGACAGATTACCACCGGGGAGCTGTTTTTT. Translation: CASRRQITTGELFF.

The rearrangement joins TRBV28 to TRBJ1-2; 10 bases match TRBD1. The CDR3 sequence is 13 residues long. Germline CDR1 is MDHEN and CDR2 is SYDVKM. J gave up 7 bases and V 10 bases, and 9 bases lay outside the gene matches. The CDR3 region is CATSDRGHSGYTF. CDR3 coding DNA: TGTGCCACTTCCGACAGGGGGCATAGTGGCTACACCTTC.

J is TRBJ2-7 and V is TRBV18; unclear D gene. Germline V gives CDR1 KGHSH, CDR2 LQKENI. Trimming left V 6 bases short and J 5 bases short, with 17 bases between. This CDR3 has 14 amino acids. The CDR3 reads CASSAQIEVNEQYF. CDR3 sequence (DNA): TGTGCCAGCTCCGCCCAAATAGAGGTAAACGAGCAGTACTTC. Combining the CDR3 with reference TRBV18 and TRBJ2-7 gives the whole variable domain NAGVMQNPRHLVRRRGQEARLRCSPMKGHSHVYWYRQLPEEGLKFMVYLQKENIIDESGMPKERFSAEFPKEGPSILRIQQVVRGDSAAYFCASSAQIEVNEQYFGPGTRLTVT.

The chain joins TRBV14 to TRBJ1-1, with TRBD1 matching 7 bases. J gave up 1 base and V 2 bases, and 13 bases lay outside the gene matches. Germline-derived CDR1 and CDR2 are SGHDN and FVKESK. The CDR3 sequence is 18 residues long. CDR3 amino acids: CASSQIPGQLIPNTEAFF. CDR3 in DNA: TGTGCCAGCAGCCAAATCCCGGGACAGCTAATACCGAACACTGAAGCTTTCTTT.

This CDR3 is CASSQPGQGKNTEAFF. The CDR3 coding sequence is TGTGCCAGCAGCCAACCGGGACAGGGGAAAAACACTGAAGCTTTCTTT. The chain couples TRBV4-2 to TRBJ1-1; 10 bases agree with TRBD1. Trimming took 2 bases from V and 2 from J; bases not matched to a gene: 5. The CDR3 covers 16 residues. CDR1 and CDR2 (germline): LGHNA, YNFKEQ.

The genes are TRBV5-1 and TRBJ1-4, with 8 bases identical to TRBD1. Losses at the gene ends were 0 bases for V and 10 bases for J; bases not matched to a gene: 26. The CDR3 length is 21 residues. CDR1 and CDR2 from the germline V gene are SGHRS and YFSETQ. The CDR3 loop is CASSLVRGDGQGTRLSGKLFF. For the CDR3, the DNA is TGCGCCAGCAGCTTGGTTAGAGGGGACGGACAGGGAACAAGACTATCTGGAAAACTGTTTTTT.

The rearrangement links TRBV3-1 (or the pseudogene TRBV3-2) to TRBJ1-4, with D perhaps TRBD1 (6 bases). The CDR3 length is 14 residues. Per the germline V gene, CDR1 is LGHDT and CDR2 is YNNKEL (reference sequence). V was trimmed by 1 base and J by 9 bases, leaving 12 bases between them. CDR3 bases: TGTGCCAGCAGCCAAGCCCGGGACAATCAAAAACTGTTTTTT. This translates into CASSQARDNQKLFF.

This clone appeared a single time. J is TRBJ2-2 and V is TRBV3-1 (or the pseudogene TRBV3-2); D not certain. Trimming shortened V by 1 base and J by 6 bases, and 9 bases separated the two germline ends. Germline CDR1 LGHDT, CDR2 YNNKEL (reference sequence). CDR3 length: 14 residues. CDR3 in DNA: TGTGCCAGCAGCCAAGTCAGGTCCTCCGGGGAGCTGTTTTTT. Protein sequence: CASSQVRSSGELFF.

The chain couples TRBV9 to TRBJ1-3; unclear D gene. Deletions cut 0 bases from V and 0 bases from J, with 7 bases between. CDR1 is SGDLS, CDR2 YYNGEE, per germline. This CDR3 is built from 15 residues. The CDR3 protein is CASSVERSSGNTIYF. The DNA of the CDR3 is TGTGCCAGCAGCGTAGAACGTAGCTCTGGAAACACCATATATTTT.

This clone appeared a few times. This chain uses TRBV19 with TRBJ2-7; tentative D call: TRBD2 (5 bases). V lost 8 bases and J lost 3, with 11 bases in between. The germline V gene has CDR1 LNHDA and CDR2 SQIVND (reference sequence). This CDR3 contains 12 residues. As DNA, the CDR3 is TGTGCCAGTCATAGCCGGGACTACGAGCAGTACTTC. This gives the protein CASHSRDYEQYF.

This chain connects TRBV10-3 to TRBJ1-1; D unclear. The V gene's germline CDR1 is ENHRY and CDR2 SYGVKD. Trimming removed 10 bases at V and 1 base at J, with 16 bases between. This CDR3 spans 14 amino acids. The CDR3: CATGRVEGNTEAFF. For the CDR3, the DNA is TGTGCCACCGGCCGGGTTGAGGGGAACACTGAAGCTTTCTTT.

The J gene is TRBJ2-1, the V gene TRBV3-1 (or the pseudogene TRBV3-2), with 12 bases lining up with TRBD2. There are 18 residues in the CDR3. Looked up from germline, CDR1 is LGHDT and CDR2 is YNNKEL (reference sequence). Trimming removed 0 bases from V and 1 base from J; junction bases left unmatched: 4. The CDR3 spells CASSQEPTSGGSYNEQFF. CDR3 nucleotides: TGTGCCAGCAGCCAAGAGCCCACTAGCGGGGGGTCCTACAATGAGCAGTTCTTC.

The chain employs TRBV4-1 and TRBJ1-1, with 10 bases identical to TRBD1. CDR3 length equals 19 residues. J lost 1 base, V lost 7 bases, and 18 bases had no gene match. Germline loops: CDR1 MGHRA, CDR2 YSYEKL. For the CDR3, the DNA is TGCGCCAGCAACCACGGGAACTGGGGGACAGGGGTGCGGAACACTGAAGCTTTCTTT. Protein sequence: CASNHGNWGTGVRNTEAFF.

This sequence joins TRBV3-1 (or the pseudogene TRBV3-2) and TRBJ1-2; tentatively, D is TRBD1 (5 bases). The V gene's germline CDR1 is LGHDT and CDR2 YNNKEL (reference sequence). Trimming stripped 4 bases from V and 7 bases from J, with 19 bases between. The CDR3 length is 15 residues. In nucleotides, the CDR3 is TGTGCCAGCAGCCGACCCGAGGCGGGGGGACGTGGCTACACCTTC. Residues: CASSRPEAGGRGYTF.